These T cell receptor beta chains were read from a single sample in a study of T cell responses to AZD1222 COVID-19 vaccine. The table came from immunoSEQ multiplex PCR; TCRdb's copy has only in-frame clones and leaves some out. The sample records around 120,000 clones, roughly 90% being singletons. Sequencing was performed on peripheral blood, taken 28 days after the second AZD1222 dose. Receptor source: an adult who received the AZD1222 COVID-19 vaccine. The CDR3 runs from the conserved cysteine through the conserved F or W. The order of the fields is D gene, J gene, V gene, clone size, CDR3 protein, CDR3 DNA. D genes are given only for firm matches. Not all rows give a size; the values are once, few, many and, for expanded clones, a class.

.,TRBJ2-3,TRBV5-1,.,CASSLASSSTDTQYF,TGCGCCAGCAGCTTGGCGAGTTCCTCCACAGATACGCAGTATTTT
TRBD2,TRBJ2-1,TRBV11-3,.,CASSSGLAGGEQFF,TGTGCCAGCAGCTCGGGACTAGCGGGGGGTGAGCAGTTCTTC
.,TRBJ2-3,TRBV9,.,CASSPYTDTQYF,TGTGCCAGCAGCCCATACACAGATACGCAGTATTTT
.,TRBJ1-6,TRBV4-3,once,CASSQVGGNSPLHF,TGCGCCAGCAGCCAAGTGGGGGGTAATTCACCCCTCCACTTT
TRBD2,TRBJ2-3,TRBV28,.,CASIPGLATDTQYF,TGTGCCAGCATACCGGGACTAGCGACAGATACGCAGTATTTT
.,TRBJ2-2,TRBV27,.,CASRSGALNTGELFF,TGTGCCAGCCGATCAGGGGCGCTAAACACCGGGGAGCTGTTTTTT
.,TRBJ1-1,TRBV18,.,CASSPGGGNTEAFF,TGTGCCAGCTCACCCGGGGGGGGAAACACTGAAGCTTTCTTT
TRBD2,TRBJ2-1,TRBV10-3,few,CAIRKTSTYNEQFF,TGTGCCATCAGGAAGACTAGCACCTACAATGAGCAGTTCTTC
TRBD2,TRBJ2-1,TRBV27,.,CASTQAGGLYNEQFF,TGTGCCAGCACCCAAGCGGGAGGACTATACAATGAGCAGTTCTTC
.,TRBJ1-5,TRBV6-2/TRBV6-3,.,CASSYLQGGDQPQHF,TGTGCCAGCAGTTACCTTCAGGGCGGCGATCAGCCCCAGCATTTT
TRBD2,TRBJ2-1,TRBV6-2/TRBV6-3,once,CASSWWGGDNEQFF,TGTGCCAGCAGTTGGTGGGGGGGGGACAATGAGCAGTTCTTC
TRBD2,TRBJ2-3,TRBV5-1,.,CASSPGGETDTQYF,TGCGCCAGCAGCCCCGGGGGGGAGACAGATACGCAGTATTTT
TRBD1,TRBJ1-1,TRBV10-3,.,CAISGDREAFF,TGTGCCATCAGCGGGGACAGGGAAGCTTTCTTT
TRBD1,TRBJ2-7,TRBV18,.,CASSPTGVYEQYF,TGTGCCAGCTCACCAACAGGGGTCTACGAGCAGTACTTC
.,TRBJ1-1,TRBV12-3/TRBV12-4,.,CASSPSQNTEAFF,TGTGCCAGCAGTCCCAGTCAGAACACTGAAGCTTTCTTT
TRBD2,TRBJ2-3,TRBV30,.,CAWSTSGGRTDTQYF,TGTGCCTGGAGTACGAGCGGGGGGCGGACAGATACGCAGTATTTT
.,TRBJ2-6,TRBV4-3,medium-sized,CASSPDPDSGANVLTF,TGCGCCAGCAGCCCCGACCCAGACTCTGGGGCCAACGTCCTGACTTTC
.,TRBJ2-5,TRBV12-5,.,CASAPKTEPVPLTQYF,TGTGCTAGTGCCCCAAAGACAGAGCCCGTCCCTTTGACCCAGTACTTC
.,TRBJ2-2,TRBV5-1,once,CASSLLQMNTGELFF,TGCGCCAGCAGCTTGCTACAGATGAACACCGGGGAGCTGTTTTTT
TRBD1,TRBJ1-5,TRBV19,.,CASSFLRDRGQGQPQHF,TGTGCCAGTAGTTTCCTCCGGGACAGGGGGCAGGGTCAGCCCCAGCATTTT
TRBD2,TRBJ2-7,TRBV30,.,CAWSDLRGADEQYF,TGTGCCTGGAGCGACCTGCGGGGGGCGGACGAGCAGTACTTC
TRBD1,TRBJ2-2,TRBV13,.,CASKRRDSRPTGELFF,TGTGCCAGCAAGAGACGGGACAGTAGGCCCACCGGGGAGCTGTTTTTT
.,TRBJ1-2,TRBV30,once,CAWDRNYGYTF,TGTGCCTGGGACAGGAACTATGGCTACACCTTC
.,TRBJ2-7,TRBV21-1,once,CASSKNQQGEYDEQYF,TGTGCCAGCAGCAAAAATCAACAGGGCGAATACGACGAGCAGTACTTC
.,TRBJ1-6,TRBV6-1,.,CASKGGDTYSPLHF,TGTGCCAGCAAGGGTGGTGACACTTATTCACCCCTCCACTTT
.,TRBJ2-2,TRBV7-2,.,CASRGPRTGELFF,TGTGCCAGCAGGGGGCCGAGGACCGGGGAGCTGTTTTTT
TRBD1,TRBJ2-7,TRBV6-5,.,CASSLDRRSSYEQYF,TGTGCCAGCAGCTTGGACAGGAGGAGCTCCTACGAGCAGTACTTC
.,TRBJ2-5,TRBV30,.,CAWIGSGLETQYF,TGTGCCTGGATCGGGTCGGGTTTAGAGACCCAGTACTTC
TRBD1,TRBJ2-2,TRBV15,.,CATSRGQGTGAQGELFF,TGTGCCACCAGCAGAGGGCAAGGGACAGGGGCGCAGGGGGAGCTGTTTTTT
TRBD1,TRBJ1-6,TRBV7-8,.,CASSSRTGVDSPLHF,TGTGCCAGCAGTTCCCGGACAGGGGTAGATTCACCCCTCCACTTT
.,TRBJ2-6,TRBV11-2,.,CASSLGGVLLSGANVLTF,TGTGCCAGCAGCTTAGGTGGCGTTCTCCTCTCTGGGGCCAACGTCCTGACTTTC
TRBD1,TRBJ2-7,TRBV28,.,CASGPRGTGPYQQYF,TGTGCCAGCGGACCACGGGGGACAGGGCCCTACCAGCAGTACTTC
.,TRBJ2-5,TRBV3-1/TRBV3-2,.,CASKLDLAPPGTQYF,TGTGCCAGCAAACTGGATCTAGCGCCCCCCGGGACCCAGTACTTC
.,TRBJ1-4,TRBV5-1,.,CASSLEPNEKLFF,TGCGCCAGCAGCTTGGAACCTAATGAAAAACTGTTTTTT
.,TRBJ1-1,TRBV9,.,CASSRGLTNTEAFF,TGTGCCAGCAGCCGAGGACTGACCAACACTGAAGCTTTCTTT
.,TRBJ2-7,TRBV30,.,CAWRSAGVAYEQYF,TGTGCCTGGAGGTCAGCGGGTGTCGCCTACGAGCAGTACTTC
.,TRBJ2-3,TRBV4-3,.,CASSQDLNRAGTDTQYF,TGCGCCAGCAGCCAAGATCTCAACCGTGCCGGCACAGATACGCAGTATTTT
.,TRBJ1-5,TRBV7-2,.,CASSSLPGTNLNQPQHF,TGTGCCAGCAGCTCCCTACCAGGGACCAATCTCAATCAGCCCCAGCATTTT
.,TRBJ1-6,TRBV30,.,CAWSAEIGSPLHF,TGTGCCTGGAGTGCCGAGATCGGATCACCCCTCCACTTT
TRBD2,TRBJ2-3,TRBV2,.,CASSAWPSGSKDTQYF,TGTGCCAGCAGTGCCTGGCCTAGCGGGAGTAAAGATACGCAGTATTTT
.,TRBJ1-5,TRBV2,.,CASSFIRDSNQPQHF,TGTGCCAGCAGTTTCATCCGGGACAGCAATCAGCCCCAGCATTTT
.,TRBJ2-7,TRBV6-5,.,CASIKSLLLSYEQYF,TGTGCCAGCATCAAGAGTCTACTGCTCTCCTACGAGCAGTACTTC
TRBD2,TRBJ2-3,TRBV4-3,.,CASSHSGGRTDTQYF,TGCGCCAGCAGCCATAGCGGGGGACGCACAGATACGCAGTATTTT
.,TRBJ1-5,TRBV30,once,CAWSEGKDQPQHF,TGTGCCTGGAGTGAGGGGAAGGATCAGCCCCAGCATTTT